The 32 T cell receptor beta chains listed next were all sequenced from one sample in a study of T cell clonality in common variable immunodeficiency. The method was immunoSEQ multiplex PCR; TCRdb's version includes in-frame clones alone and lacks a portion of them. The sample was found to contain tens of thousands of clones, and every one recurs. These receptors' antigens are unknown. General study findings and limits: In common variable immunodeficiency, TCR beta chains reportedly carried fewer deletions and N-nucleotide insertions.

Specimen: peripheral blood mononuclear cells. These receptors all stem from a human donor with common variable immunodeficiency.

About this clone: The CDR3 goes on 3 residues after the read ends, and that part is filled in from the germline J gene. The V and J genes are TRBV7-9 and TRBJ1-1; D remains ambiguous. The CDR3 has 13 residues. Per the germline V gene, CDR1 is SEHNR and CDR2 is FQNEAQ (reference sequence). Trimming removed 7 bases at V and 4 bases at J, with 13 bases between. The CDR3 spells CASTHPRGTEAFF. Partial CDR3 DNA: TGTGCCAGCACCCACCCCCGGGGCACTGAA.

This clone was seen only a few times. The CDR3 end is not reached by the read, which stops 3 residues before it; the germline J gene fills it in. The chain is built from TRBV19 and TRBJ2-7, with 8 bases aligning to TRBD1. The germline gives CDR1 LNHDA, CDR2 SQIVND (reference sequence). With V trimmed by 3 bases and J by 5 bases, 3 bases remained unmatched. This CDR3 is built from 13 residues. The CDR3 bases that were read are TGTGCCAGTAGTATGACAGGGGCGAACGAG. This sequence encodes CASSMTGANE. The whole CDR3 sequence is CASSMTGANEQYF.

This clone was detected ten times or more. One junction end disagrees with the germline gene, perhaps due to a read error. The part of the CDR3 DNA that was read is TGCGCCAGCAGCACCGTCCCGGGGCAAGAGACC. Its protein is CASSTVPGQET. The full CDR3 reads CASSTVPGQETQYF. This rearrangement joins TRBV4-2 to TRBJ2-5; D is perhaps TRBD2 (5 bases). The CDR3 is cut off 3 residues early in the read; its end comes from the germline J gene. The CDR3 runs 14 residues. CDR1 is LGHNA and CDR2 is YNFKEQ in the germline V gene.

This clone appeared many times. The CDR3 end lies 3 residues beyond the end of the read and is filled in from the germline J gene. The V gene is TRBV7-2, the J gene TRBJ2-1; perhaps TRBD2 as D (6 bases). CDR3 length equals 15 residues. Trimming stripped 3 bases from V and 9 bases from J, with 18 bases between. CDR1 is SGHTA and CDR2 is FQGNSA in the germline V gene. The sequenced CDR3 bases are TGTGCCAGCAGCTTTAAGTTAGCGGCGGCCCGTGAG. It specifies CASSFKLAAARE. The entire CDR3 protein reads CASSFKLAAAREQFF. The full variable domain, with the rest looked up from reference TRBV7-2 and TRBJ2-1, is GAGVSQSPSNKVTEKGKDVELRCDPISGHTALYWYRQSLGQGLEFLIYFQGNSAPDKSGLPSDRFSAERTGGSVSTLTIQRTQQEDSAVYLCASSFKLAAAREQFFGPGTRLTVL.

This clone occurred a few times. The read halts 3 residues ahead of the CDR3 end, with the missing end drawn from the germline J gene. The chain employs TRBV19 and TRBJ2-2, with 10 bases fitting TRBD1. Germline-derived CDR1 and CDR2 are LNHDA and SQIVND (reference sequence). The CDR3 runs 16 residues. V lost 6 bases and J lost 4; bases outside the gene matches: 8. CDR3 loop: CASRSPGQGPTGELFF. CDR3 DNA (partial): TGTGCCAGTAGATCCCCGGGACAGGGGCCCACCGGGGAG.

On this clone: The DNA ends 3 residues before the CDR3 does, and the rest of the CDR3 is filled in from the germline J gene. The chain is built from TRBV30 and TRBJ1-1; tentatively, D is TRBD1 (5 bases). The CDR3 has 14 residues. V was shortened by 2 bases and J by 1 base, with 11 bases between the two germline ends. From germline, CDR1 is GTSNPN and CDR2 SVGIG (reference sequence). CDR3 loop: CAWSLHRGNTEAFF. The part of the CDR3 DNA that was read is TGTGCCTGGAGTCTTCATAGGGGGAACACTGAA.

This clone occurred a few times. From the germline J gene comes the end of the CDR3, since the read stops 3 residues before it. The V and J genes are TRBV6-2 or TRBV6-3 and TRBJ2-5; D is uncertain. The CDR3 has 11 residues. CDR1 is MNHEY and CDR2 is SVGEGT in the germline V gene. Trimming cost V 3 bases and J 5 bases, with 4 bases left between them. CDR3 in amino acids: CASSYSETQYF. CDR3 bases read: TGTGCCAGCAGTTATAGCGAGACC.

This clone was found a few times. The CDR3 is cut off 3 residues early in the read; its end comes from the germline J gene. The chain links TRBV2 to TRBJ2-7; a weak D match, TRBD1 (6 bases). This CDR3 is built from 16 residues. CDR1 and CDR2 (germline): SNHLY, FYNNEI. V was trimmed by 2 bases and J by 5 bases, leaving 19 bases between them. The chain's CDR3 is CASSERDRQVGNEQYF. The covered CDR3 bases are TGTGCCAGCAGTGAAAGGGACCGACAGGTGGGGAACGAG.

There are a few counts of this clone. The CDR3 extends 3 residues past the end of the read, so its final part is completed from the germline J gene. The J gene is TRBJ2-5, the V gene TRBV30; no reliable D call. The CDR3 is 12 residues long. The germline gives CDR1 GTSNPN, CDR2 SVGIG (reference sequence). Trimming removed 0 bases at V and 5 bases at J, with 7 bases between. Incomplete CDR3 DNA: TGTGCCTGGAGTGTACAGTTTGAGACC. Translating it yields CAWSVQFET. The complete CDR3 sequence is CAWSVQFETQYF.

This clone was picked up a small number of times. From the germline J gene comes the end of the CDR3, since the read stops 3 residues before it. V gene TRBV20-1 combines with J gene TRBJ2-1, with 9 bases fitting TRBD1. Germline-derived CDR1 and CDR2 are DFQATT and SNEGSKA (reference sequence). The V gene end was trimmed by 6 bases and the J gene end by 7 bases; junction bases not matched to a gene: 10. This CDR3 is 14 amino acids long. The CDR3 bases that were read are TGCAGTGCCCGAGTACAGGGGGCTTTGAATGAG. Residues: CSARVQGALNE. The whole CDR3 sequence reads CSARVQGALNEQFF.

This clone was detected only a few times. Coverage ceases 3 residues before the CDR3 finishes, and the germline J gene fills in the end. This chain connects TRBV7-9 to TRBJ2-7; weak D call: TRBD2 (6 bases). Germline V gives CDR1 SEHNR, CDR2 FQNEAQ (reference sequence). The CDR3 covers 14 residues. Trimming left V 1 base short and J 6 bases short, with 13 bases between. The DNA read from the CDR3 is TGTGCCAGCAGCTTAGAAGGAGGGGTAGCCGAG. Its translation is CASSLEGGVAE. The full CDR3 sequence reads CASSLEGGVAEQYF.

This clone occurred a few times. The read terminates 3 residues ahead of where the CDR3 ends, so the germline J gene completes it. The V and J genes are TRBV7-8 and TRBJ1-2; a weak D match, TRBD1 (6 bases). Germline assignment: CDR1 SGHVS and CDR2 FQNEAQ. CDR3 length equals 16 residues. Deletions cut 4 bases from V and 1 base from J, with 16 bases between. The part of the CDR3 DNA that was read is TGTGCCAGCAGCTCCGCGCGGACAGAACTTAACTATGGC. It is translated as CASSSARTELNYG. The whole CDR3 reads CASSSARTELNYGYTF.

A few counts support this clone. The sequence runs out 3 residues before the end of the CDR3; the remainder is reconstructed from the germline J gene. This sequence joins TRBV6-1 and TRBJ1-1; D perhaps matches TRBD1 (5 bases). Per germline, CDR1 MNHNS and CDR2 SASEGT. V lost 1 base and J 0 bases, leaving 6 bases between the germline ends. The length of the CDR3 is 14 residues. CDR3 residues: CASSEVGVNTEAFF. CDR3 bases read: TGTGCCAGCAGTGAAGTAGGGGTGAACACTGAA.

With regard to this clone: The read stops 3 residues short of the end of the CDR3; the missing end is completed from the germline J gene. The V gene is TRBV6-2 or TRBV6-3, the J gene TRBJ1-2; D is undetermined. Per the germline V gene, CDR1 is MNHEY and CDR2 is SVGEGT. V was cut by 4 bases and J by 6 bases, with 15 bases left in between. The length of the CDR3 is 14 residues. The CDR3 loop is CASSLSIQINGYTF. The sequenced part of the CDR3 DNA is TGTGCCAGCAGTTTATCGATACAGATTAATGGC.

This clone was observed many times. Read data end 3 residues before the CDR3 end; the end is taken from the germline J gene. The rearrangement joins TRBV5-1 to TRBJ1-2; TRBD1 aligns across 11 bases. V shed 4 bases, J shed 6 bases, and the junction held 8 bases outside the gene matches. Germline CDR1 is SGHRS and CDR2 is YFSETQ. The CDR3 consists of 15 residues. The sequenced CDR3 bases are TGCGCCAGCAGCGCTAGGACAGGGGGCTCTAATGGC. Translating it yields CASSARTGGSNG. The full CDR3 protein is CASSARTGGSNGYTF.

This clone has only a few counts. The read ends 3 residues shy of where the CDR3 ends; the end is completed using the germline J gene. This chain links TRBV18 with TRBJ1-5; 9 bases are a match to TRBD1. V lost 7 bases, J lost 2 bases, and 3 bases stayed unmatched. The germline V gene has CDR1 KGHSH and CDR2 LQKENI. The CDR3 extends over 14 amino acids. CDR3 bases read: TGTGCCAGCTTTCGGACAGGGGGCAATCAGCCC. This sequence encodes CASFRTGGNQP. The whole CDR3 protein is CASFRTGGNQPQHF.

This clone was detected only a few times. The read terminates 3 residues ahead of where the CDR3 ends, so the germline J gene completes it. The chain has TRBV30 and TRBJ1-4; 10 positions match TRBD1. Germline lookup yields CDR1 GTSNPN and CDR2 SVGIG (reference sequence). V lost 5 bases to trimming and J lost 8 bases; unmatched junction nucleotides: 8. This CDR3 spans 14 amino acids. This chain's CDR3 is CAWGTGVGMEKLFF. The CDR3 bases that were read are TGTGCCTGGGGGACAGGGGTGGGAATGGAAAAA. Combining the CDR3 with reference TRBV30 and TRBJ1-4 gives the whole variable domain SQTIHQWPATLVQPVGSPLSLECTVEGTSNPNLYWYRQAAGRGLQLLFYSVGIGQISSEVPQNLSASRPQDRQFILSSKKLLLSDSGFYLCAWGTGVGMEKLFFGSGTQLSVL.

There are many counts of this clone. The CDR3 extends 3 residues past the end of the read, so its final part is completed from the germline J gene. This chain links TRBV7-8 with TRBJ1-2; the match to TRBD1 covers 8 bases. CDR1 is SGHVS and CDR2 is FQNEAQ in the germline V gene. This CDR3 has 13 amino acids. Losses at the gene ends were 4 bases for V and 4 bases for J; bases not matched to a gene: 2. The CDR3: CASSSTGAYGYTF. Partial CDR3 DNA: TGTGCCAGCAGCTCGACAGGGGCCTATGGC.

This clone was observed a handful of times. The CDR3 end is not reached by the read, which stops 3 residues before it; the germline J gene fills it in. This sequence joins TRBV19 and TRBJ1-1, with D unclear. The CDR3 consists of 11 residues. The V and J ends lost 6 bases and 1 base respectively, with 3 bases between them. CDR1 LNHDA and CDR2 SQIVND come from the germline V gene (reference sequence). The CDR3 DNA, read in part, is TGTGCCAGTAGCCGGAACACTGAA. Protein product: CASSRNTE. In full, the CDR3 is CASSRNTEAFF.

On this clone itself: The CDR3 end lies 3 residues beyond the end of the read and is filled in from the germline J gene. V is TRBV19 and J is TRBJ2-5; D remains unclear. The V end was cut by 6 bases, the J end by 4 bases, with 12 bases between. Germline CDR1 reads LNHDA; CDR2 reads SQIVND (reference sequence). The CDR3 covers 13 residues. CDR3 residues: CASRENRGETQYF. Partial CDR3 DNA: TGTGCCAGTAGAGAGAACAGAGGAGAGACC.

Points on this clone: The read terminates 3 residues before the CDR3 end, so the remaining end is supplied by the germline J gene. Distinct nucleotide sequences in the sample also encode this CDR3. The rearrangement joins TRBV7-9 to TRBJ2-7; 9 nucleotides align to TRBD1. Germline trimming cut 5 bases from V and 6 bases from J; bases unmatched to any gene: 8. The CDR3 sequence is 14 residues long. In germline, CDR1 is SEHNR, CDR2 FQNEAQ (reference sequence). The CDR3 spells CASSQGTGNGEQYF. The part of the CDR3 DNA that was read is TGTGCCAGCAGCCAGGGGACAGGGAACGGCGAG.

Comment on this clone: The sequence runs out 3 residues before the end of the CDR3; the remainder is reconstructed from the germline J gene. The chain couples TRBV2 to TRBJ1-5; D is possibly TRBD1 (6 bases). This CDR3 has 15 amino acids. Between the trimmed V and J ends, which lost 1 base and 2 bases, there was a span of 9 bases. CDR1 and CDR2 (germline): SNHLY, FYNNEI. CDR3 residues: CASSEGGQGNQPQHF. The sequenced CDR3 bases are TGTGCCAGCAGTGAAGGGGGGCAAGGCAATCAGCCC.

This clone has ten or more counts. The read gets to within 3 residues of the CDR3 end, and the germline J gene fills in the rest. The V gene is TRBV10-1, the J gene TRBJ2-7; no reliable D call. Trimming left V 0 bases short and J 4 bases short, with 13 bases between. Germline assignment: CDR1 WNHNN and CDR2 SYGVQD (reference sequence). This CDR3 has 15 amino acids. The sequenced CDR3 bases are TGCGCCAGCAGTGAGTCGAAAATCAGGCAGTACGAG. It translates to CASSESKIRQYE. The complete CDR3 reads CASSESKIRQYEQYF.

This clone appeared a few times. The read is 3 residues too short to cover the CDR3 end, so that end is filled in from the germline J gene. V gene TRBV5-1 combines with J gene TRBJ2-7; TRBD2 is a possible D gene (6 bases). Trimming cost V 0 bases and J 0 bases, with 10 bases left between them. The CDR3 has 15 amino acids. CDR1 is SGHRS and CDR2 is YFSETQ in the germline V gene. CDR3 DNA, as far as it was read: TGCGCCAGCAGCTTGGAGGCGGGGCCCTCCTACGAG. Encoded protein: CASSLEAGPSYE. The whole CDR3 region reads CASSLEAGPSYEQYF.

On this clone itself: Sequencing ends 3 residues short of the CDR3 end; the germline J gene provides the rest. This chain joins TRBV7-2 and TRBJ2-4, with D hard to call. From germline, CDR1 is SGHTA and CDR2 FQGNSA. The V end lost 5 bases, the J end lost 8 bases, and 16 bases lay between the germline ends. CDR3 size: 14 residues. CDR3 loop: CASSHRVSADIQYF. CDR3 DNA, as far as it was read: TGTGCCAGCAGCCACCGGGTCTCGGCGGACATT.

About this clone: The read terminates 3 residues ahead of where the CDR3 ends, so the germline J gene completes it. This rearrangement joins TRBV7-2 to TRBJ1-3; TRBD1 agrees at 7 bases. Germline assignment: CDR1 SGHTA and CDR2 FQGNSA. V lost 0 bases, J lost 7 bases, and 6 bases stayed unmatched. The CDR3 contains 15 residues. CDR3 bases read: TGTGCCAGCAGCTTAGCGGGCAGGGGGGATAACACC. Translation: CASSLAGRGDNT. The CDR3 in full is CASSLAGRGDNTIYF. The full variable domain, with the rest looked up from reference TRBV7-2 and TRBJ1-3, is GAGVSQSPSNKVTEKGKDVELRCDPISGHTALYWYRQSLGQGLEFLIYFQGNSAPDKSGLPSDRFSAERTGGSVSTLTIQRTQQEDSAVYLCASSLAGRGDNTIYFGEGSWLTVV.

This clone was seen a handful of times. The CDR3 end lies 3 residues beyond the end of the read and is filled in from the germline J gene. This chain joins TRBV5-1 and TRBJ2-7; possibly TRBD2 for D (6 bases). The CDR3 has 15 residues. V was shortened by 5 bases and J by 2 bases, with 17 bases between the two germline ends. The germline V gene has CDR1 SGHRS and CDR2 YFSETQ. The sequenced part of the CDR3 DNA is TGCGCCAGCAGTCGGGACTCCCCCGGCACCTACGAG. This gives the protein CASSRDSPGTYE. In full, the CDR3 is CASSRDSPGTYEQYF.

A remark on this clone: The read is 3 residues too short to cover the CDR3 end, so that end is filled in from the germline J gene. The chain is built from TRBV5-1 and TRBJ2-3, with unresolved D. Trimming took off 0 bases at V and 0 bases at J, with 5 bases between the two ends. Germline V gene lookup returns CDR1 SGHRS and CDR2 YFSETQ. There are 14 residues in the CDR3. CDR3 bases read: TGCGCCAGCAGCTTGGAAACTAGCACAGATACG. This translates into CASSLETSTDT. The CDR3 reads in full as CASSLETSTDTQYF.

This clone has only a few counts. The CDR3 end falls 3 residues outside the read, so it is completed with the germline J gene. The chain uses TRBV6-4 and TRBJ2-3, with D perhaps TRBD1 (6 bases). The CDR3 is 17 amino acids. Germline CDR1 is MRHNA and CDR2 is SNTAGT. Trimming left V 0 bases short and J 6 bases short, with 19 bases between. Here the CDR3 reads CASSDSERRGGIDTQYF. Incomplete CDR3 DNA: TGTGCCAGCAGTGACTCGGAGCGCAGGGGCGGAATCGATACG.

The table lists this clone with a few counts. Coverage ceases 3 residues before the CDR3 finishes, and the germline J gene fills in the end. The chain combines TRBV5-1 with TRBJ1-5; no clear D. Germline V gene data show CDR1 as SGHRS and CDR2 as YFSETQ. Between the trimmed V and J ends, which lost 0 bases and 1 base, there was a span of 8 bases. The CDR3 runs 15 residues. The sequenced CDR3 bases are TGCGCCAGCAGCTTGGGTGGTAGAAGCAATCAGCCC. This encodes CASSLGGRSNQP. The complete CDR3 protein is CASSLGGRSNQPQHF.

This clone was seen only a few times. The read comes to an end 3 residues before the CDR3 does, leaving the germline J gene to fill in the end. The chain recombines TRBV7-9 with TRBJ2-7, with D perhaps TRBD1 (5 bases). This CDR3 has 14 amino acids. Trimming shortened V by 1 base and J by 3 bases, and 10 bases separated the two germline ends. The germline CDR1 and CDR2 sequences are SEHNR and FQNEAQ (reference sequence). CDR3 region: CASSLETARYEQYF. The sequenced CDR3 bases are TGTGCCAGCAGCTTAGAGACAGCCCGCTACGAG.

This clone occurred many times. The CDR3 goes on 3 residues after the read ends, and that part is filled in from the germline J gene. The rearrangement links TRBV5-6 to TRBJ2-7; 7 nucleotides line up with TRBD1. Germline loops: CDR1 SGHDT, CDR2 YYEEEE. The V gene end was trimmed by 6 bases and the J gene end by 0 bases; junction bases not matched to a gene: 6. The CDR3 extends over 14 amino acids. Incomplete CDR3 DNA: TGTGCCAGCACCCCCGGACAGGACTCCTACGAG. Translating it yields CASTPGQDSYE. In full, the CDR3 is CASTPGQDSYEQYF.